This entry lists 32 T cell receptor beta chains sequenced from one sample in a study of CD8 T cells in ankylosing spondylitis. TCRdb re-derived calls from the 5' RACE reads in MiXCR, one entry per CDR3 protein. The data hold 300,000 to 350,000 distinct CDR3 sequences, with roughly 20% observed a single time. Sequenced sample: blood, either unsorted or a sorted T cell fraction (not recorded which). These receptors were obtained from a female donor with ankylosing spondylitis or in good health (not recorded which).

This clonotype appeared a few times. V is TRBV11-2 and J is TRBJ2-2; no clear D. V lost 2 bases and J lost 3, with 10 bases in between. This CDR3 contains 15 residues. Germline V CDR1 and CDR2: SGHAT, FQNNGV. CDR3 in DNA: TGTGCCAGCAGCTTATTGGGGTCGTACACCGGGGAGCTGTTTTTT. Residues: CASSLLGSYTGELFF.

This clonotype was observed a handful of times. This chain uses TRBV20-1 with TRBJ2-7, with TRBD2 identical over 11 bases. Trimming took 6 bases from V and 6 from J; bases not matched to a gene: 19. This CDR3 is built from 17 residues. Germline CDR1 reads DFQATT; CDR2 reads SNEGSKA (reference sequence). CDR3 bases: TGCAGTGCCACGAGGTTAGCGGGAGGGCCCAGTCCCTTCGAGCAGTACTTC. Translating gives CSATRLAGGPSPFEQYF.

This clonotype occurred many times. The rearrangement joins TRBV6-1 to TRBJ1-2, with D possibly matching TRBD1 (6 bases). Trimming pared 2 bases from V and 7 bases from J, leaving 20 bases between. Germline V gene lookup returns CDR1 MNHNS and CDR2 SASEGT. The CDR3 has 16 residues. CDR3 sequence: CASSEPFRDTLRGYTF. The CDR3 DNA reads TGTGCCAGCAGTGAACCTTTCCGGGACACTTTGCGTGGCTACACCTTC.

This clonotype appeared many times. This chain links TRBV10-2 with TRBJ2-1; TRBD2 aligns across 10 bases. This CDR3 spans 15 amino acids. From germline, CDR1 is WSHSY and CDR2 SAAADI. V lost 2 bases and J lost 9; bases outside the gene matches: 7. The CDR3 nucleotides read TGCGCCAGCAGTGAGCGGGCTAGCGGGAGTGTTGAGCAGTTCTTC. This sequence encodes CASSERASGSVEQFF.

This clonotype was counted ten times or more. The chain couples TRBV7-6 to TRBJ1-1, with D possibly TRBD1 on 5 matching bases. V was shortened by 6 bases and J by 3 bases, with 11 bases between the two germline ends. The CDR3 contains 13 residues. Per the germline V gene, CDR1 is SGHVS and CDR2 is FNYEAQ. CDR3 in amino acids: CASRSQGYTEAFF. The CDR3 DNA follows: TGTGCCAGCAGGTCTCAGGGTTACACTGAAGCTTTCTTT. Complete variable domain (other parts from reference TRBV7-6 and TRBJ1-1): GAGVSQSPRYKVTKRGQDVALRCDPISGHVSLYWYRQALGQGPEFLTYFNYEAQQDKSGLPNDRFSAERPEGSISTLTIQRTEQRDSAMYRCASRSQGYTEAFFGQGTRLTVV.

The gene calls are TRBV7-2 and TRBJ2-1; tentatively, D is TRBD2 (5 bases). The V end was cut by 5 bases, the J end by 6 bases, with 20 bases between. CDR1 and CDR2 from the germline V gene are SGHTA and FQGNSA. There are 16 residues in the CDR3. CDR3 sequence: CASSPPPGMLGNEQFF. For the CDR3, the DNA is TGTGCCAGCAGCCCTCCCCCGGGGATGTTAGGCAATGAGCAGTTCTTC.

V gene TRBV7-2 combines with J gene TRBJ2-7; either TRBD1 or TRBD2 may supply D (6 bases each). CDR3 length: 14 residues. V was shortened by 5 bases and J by 5 bases, with 16 bases between the two germline ends. Looked up from germline, CDR1 is SGHTA and CDR2 is FQGNSA. CDR3 region: CASSPLRGDDEQYF. The CDR3 region has the DNA TGTGCCAGCAGCCCCCTAAGGGGGGACGACGAGCAGTACTTC.

The chain couples TRBV20-1 to TRBJ2-4, with D possibly being TRBD2 (5 bases). CDR1 is DFQATT, CDR2 SNEGSKA, per germline (reference sequence). Trimming left V 5 bases short and J 8 bases short, with 7 bases between. This CDR3 spans 10 amino acids. The CDR3 is CSALEDIQYF. DNA for the CDR3: TGCAGTGCTTTGGAGGACATTCAGTACTTC.

The rearrangement uses TRBV7-2 and TRBJ1-5; 9 bases line up with TRBD1. J lost 7 bases, V lost 3 bases, and 4 bases had no gene match. Per the germline V gene, CDR1 is SGHTA and CDR2 is FQGNSA. There are 14 residues in the CDR3. The CDR3, as DNA: TGTGCCAGCAGCTTCCGGACAGGGGAACAGCCCCAGCATTTT. Translating it yields CASSFRTGEQPQHF.

This clonotype was counted a single time. V gene TRBV9 combines with J gene TRBJ2-7; D gene ambiguous. V lost 5 bases and J lost 5, with 17 bases in between. The CDR3 covers 14 residues. The germline V gene encodes CDR1 SGDLS and CDR2 YYNGEE. The CDR3 region is CASSHSGFGDEQYF. The CDR3 coding sequence is TGTGCCAGCAGTCATTCTGGGTTTGGGGACGAGCAGTACTTC.

This clonotype was counted only a few times. The gene calls are TRBV3-1 and TRBJ2-1; D ambiguous. This CDR3 is 13 amino acids long. Germline CDR1 LGHDT, CDR2 YNNKEL (reference sequence). Trimming shortened V by 1 base and J by 9 bases, and 10 bases separated the two germline ends. CDR3 nucleotide sequence: TGTGCCAGCAGCCAAGTTACGCTTGGTGAGCAGTTCTTC. It is translated as CASSQVTLGEQFF.

The rearrangement uses TRBV27 and TRBJ2-2; perhaps TRBD2 as D (7 bases). The germline gives CDR1 MNHEY, CDR2 SMNVEV (reference sequence). This CDR3 is built from 18 residues. The germline V and J ends were trimmed by 2 bases and 1 base, with 17 bases remaining between them. The CDR3 DNA reads as TGTGCCAGCAGTTTAAAAGGGGGGGGGGCGAAGAACACCGGGGAGCTGTTTTTT. It specifies CASSLKGGGAKNTGELFF.

V is TRBV6-1 and J is TRBJ1-5, with 7 bases aligning to TRBD1. Unmatched junction bases numbered 15, after V lost 6 bases and J lost 7 bases. The CDR3 length is 16 residues. CDR1 is MNHNS and CDR2 is SASEGT in the germline V gene. The CDR3 sequence is CASSRGGRAGKQPQHF. CDR3 nucleotide sequence: TGTGCCAGCAGCCGAGGGGGCAGGGCGGGAAAACAGCCCCAGCATTTT.

The table lists this clonotype with many counts. The V call is TRBV5-1, the J call TRBJ1-1, with a possible D match to TRBD1 (5 bases). V lost 5 bases to trimming and J lost 3 bases, with 17 bases between them. This CDR3 has 15 residues. Germline CDR1 is SGHRS and CDR2 is YFSETQ. The CDR3 DNA is TGCGCCAGCAGGACCGGGACCACTATTGACACTGAAGCTTTCTTT. This encodes CASRTGTTIDTEAFF.

This clonotype was seen a few times. V usage is TRBV20-1 and J usage is TRBJ1-1; 7 positions match TRBD1. With V trimmed by 5 bases and J by 3 bases, 12 bases remained unmatched. Germline V gene sequence: CDR1 DFQATT, CDR2 SNEGSKA (reference sequence). The CDR3 length is 15 residues. The CDR3 loop is CSADYTGERYTEAFF. The CDR3 bases are TGCAGTGCTGACTACACAGGGGAGAGGTACACTGAAGCTTTCTTT.

This chain links TRBV6-5 with TRBJ1-2; D remains ambiguous. CDR3 length equals 13 residues. Trimming removed 0 bases at V and 8 bases at J, with 10 bases between. Germline-derived CDR1 and CDR2 are MNHEY and SVGAGI. The CDR3 nucleotides are TGTGCCAGCAGTTACTCTTATGTCACGGGCTACACCTTC. Translated: CASSYSYVTGYTF.

There are a few counts of this clonotype. The rearrangement joins TRBV5-4 to TRBJ1-2; D possibly corresponds to TRBD1 (6 bases). The V gene's germline CDR1 is SGHNT and CDR2 YYREEE (reference sequence). The CDR3 has 15 amino acids. Trimming shortened V by 3 bases and J by 4 bases, and 16 bases separated the two germline ends. DNA of the CDR3: TGTGCCAGCAGCTCCGGGACAAGGGCCGGCTATGGCTACACCTTC. Residues: CASSSGTRAGYGYTF.

The V gene is TRBV12-3 or TRBV12-4, the J gene TRBJ2-2, with 8 bases identical to TRBD2. This CDR3 comprises 14 residues. Unmatched junction bases numbered 1, after V lost 3 bases and J lost 4 bases. The CDR3 DNA reads TGTGCCAGCAGTTTTCGGGGGGGCACCGGGGAGCTGTTTTTT. As protein: CASSFRGGTGELFF.

This clonotype turned up a few times. The J gene is TRBJ2-1, the V gene TRBV6-2 or TRBV6-3, with 7 bases lining up with TRBD2. The trim removed 8 bases at V and 5 bases at J, leaving 12 bases unmatched. CDR1 MNHEY and CDR2 SVGEGT come from the germline V gene. This CDR3 spans 15 amino acids. CDR3: CASETGDYYNNEQFF. The CDR3, as DNA: TGTGCCAGCGAAACGGGGGACTACTACAACAATGAGCAGTTCTTC.

V and J are TRBV9 and TRBJ1-1, with D perhaps matching TRBD1 (5 bases). This CDR3 contains 15 residues. Trimming pared 0 bases from V and 4 bases from J, leaving 13 bases between. CDR1 SGDLS and CDR2 YYNGEE come from the germline V gene. The CDR3 region has the DNA TGTGCCAGCAGCGTAGACGGGGGGACGCGCACTGAAGCTTTCTTT. It yields the protein CASSVDGGTRTEAFF.

This clonotype was observed a few times. This chain uses TRBV24-1 with TRBJ2-3; unclear D gene. Germline V gene data show CDR1 as KGHDR and CDR2 as SFDVKD. Trimming cost V 1 base and J 4 bases, with 5 bases left between them. The CDR3 is 13 residues long. The CDR3 sequence is CATSDFSADTQYF. CDR3 bases: TGTGCCACCAGTGATTTCAGCGCAGATACGCAGTATTTT.

This chain uses TRBV19 with TRBJ1-2; perhaps TRBD1 as D (5 bases). The CDR3 is 14 residues long. The germline CDR1 and CDR2 sequences are LNHDA and SQIVND (reference sequence). The germline V and J ends were trimmed by 7 bases and 2 bases, with 14 bases remaining between them. In DNA form, the CDR3 reads TGTGCCAGTAAAGAGGGGATTTCCAACTATGGCTACACCTTC. It is translated as CASKEGISNYGYTF.

This clonotype was detected many times. The V gene is TRBV20-1, the J gene TRBJ2-1; TRBD2 agrees at 11 bases. J was trimmed by 0 bases and V by 1 base; bases with no gene match: 11. The CDR3 contains 19 residues. Germline-derived CDR1 and CDR2 are DFQATT and SNEGSKA (reference sequence). The CDR3 loop reads CSARGRSGRAFGSYNEQFF. CDR3 nucleotide sequence: TGCAGTGCTAGAGGCCGTAGCGGGAGGGCCTTTGGCTCCTACAATGAGCAGTTCTTC.

The genes are TRBV19 and TRBJ2-7; D call uncertain. Germline V gene lookup returns CDR1 LNHDA and CDR2 SQIVND (reference sequence). The V end lost 4 bases, the J end lost 3 bases, and 10 bases lay between the germline ends. The CDR3 is 13 amino acids. CDR3 sequence (DNA): TGTGCCAGTAGTAAGGACCCCCACTACGAGCAGTACTTC. It translates to CASSKDPHYEQYF.

The chain employs TRBV5-6 and TRBJ2-4; TRBD1 aligns across 9 bases. The CDR3 sequence is 15 residues long. Germline CDR1 is SGHDT and CDR2 is YYEEEE. V shed 3 bases, J shed 2 bases, and the junction held 3 bases outside the gene matches. CDR3 loop: CASSSTGGTKNIQYF. DNA for the CDR3: TGTGCCAGCAGCTCAACAGGGGGCACCAAAAACATTCAGTACTTC.

This clonotype showed up just a few times. The rearrangement links TRBV20-1 to TRBJ1-1, with D possibly TRBD1 on 5 matching bases. Germline CDR1 DFQATT, CDR2 SNEGSKA (reference sequence). The CDR3 is 12 residues long. Between the trimmed V and J ends, which lost 4 bases and 5 bases, there was a span of 11 bases. This chain's CDR3 is CSATERGTEAFF. Written as DNA, the CDR3 is TGCAGTGCTACCGAGCGGGGGACTGAAGCTTTCTTT.

This clonotype was seen once. This sequence joins TRBV24-1 and TRBJ2-1; the match to TRBD2 covers 10 bases. After removal of 4 bases from V and 6 bases from J, the junction contained 5 bases not matched to a gene. This CDR3 is built from 15 residues. Germline-derived CDR1 and CDR2 are KGHDR and SFDVKD. Here the CDR3 DNA reads TGTGCCACCAGTGACGCCGGGACTAGCGTCAATGAGCAGTTCTTC. It is translated as CATSDAGTSVNEQFF.

In this sample, this clonotype turned up many times. The rearrangement joins TRBV12-3 or TRBV12-4 to TRBJ2-7; perhaps D is TRBD1 or TRBD2 (5 bases each). Trimming left V 3 bases short and J 4 bases short, with 16 bases between. This CDR3 is built from 15 residues. CDR3 nucleotide sequence: TGTGCCAGCAGTTTGAATGGAGTGGGACCGTACGAGCAGTACTTC. Its protein product is CASSLNGVGPYEQYF.

The chain combines TRBV20-1 with TRBJ2-4; no clear D. The CDR3 extends over 15 amino acids. The V end lost 0 bases, the J end lost 3 bases, and 12 bases lay between the germline ends. Per the germline V gene, CDR1 is DFQATT and CDR2 is SNEGSKA (reference sequence). Written as DNA, the CDR3 is TGCAGTGCTAGAGATAATGTATGGGGCAAAAACATTCAGTACTTC. Translation gives CSARDNVWGKNIQYF.

This clonotype has more than one count but fewer than ten. The chain employs TRBV30 and TRBJ2-7; perhaps TRBD1 as D (6 bases). Trimming took 2 bases from V and 3 from J, leaving 8 bases between them. Germline assignment: CDR1 GTSNPN and CDR2 SVGIG (reference sequence). CDR3 length: 12 amino acids. The CDR3 spells CAWSRTDYEQYF. CDR3 DNA sequence: TGTGCCTGGAGTCGGACAGACTACGAGCAGTACTTC.

Regarding this clonotype: An end of the junction does not agree with germline; a read error may underlie this. CDR3 residues: CVSSVGAISYNEQFF. CDR3 DNA: TGTGTCAGCAGCGTAGGGGCCATCTCCTACAATGAGCAGTTCTTC. The rearrangement links TRBV9 to TRBJ2-1, with D tentatively TRBD1 (5 bases). From germline, CDR1 is SGDLS and CDR2 YYNGEE. This CDR3 contains 15 residues.

This clonotype was seen only a few times. This sequence joins TRBV6-5 and TRBJ1-1; no clear D gene. The germline V gene encodes CDR1 MNHEY and CDR2 SVGAGI. The CDR3 is 12 amino acids. V shed 5 bases and J shed 1 base, with 5 bases lying between them. CDR3 sequence (DNA): TGTGCCAGCAGTAGGACGAACACTGAAGCTTTCTTT. Amino acid sequence: CASSRTNTEAFF.